A selection of T cell receptor beta chains follows, all from one sample in a study of brain T cells in children with intractable seizures. Using immunoSEQ multiplex PCR, the repertoire was profiled, and TCRdb retains in-frame clones only, with some absent. This table has about 80,000 clones, roughly 89% appearing once. Sequences were derived from peripheral blood, sampled at surgery. The source of these receptors is a girl aged 2 to 10 with Rasmussen encephalitis and intractable seizures. Each CDR3 is given with its conserved first and last residue. D genes are given only for firm matches.

TRBV25-1	TRBJ1-2	TRBD1	CASSGTGAWYGYTF
TRBV4-2	TRBJ1-5	.	CASSQDGGRSNQPQHF
TRBV6-5	TRBJ2-1	TRBD1	CASSAGTGDYNEQFF
TRBV5-1	TRBJ1-1	.	CASSFIGGNTEAFF
TRBV30	TRBJ2-5	.	CAWIPQQETQYF
TRBV11-3	TRBJ2-1	.	CASSFGRGSYNEQFF
TRBV9	TRBJ2-2	.	CASSVGVFANTGELFF
TRBV11-2	TRBJ2-1	.	CASSLDPERDVLF
TRBV28	TRBJ2-6	.	CASSAHRAGANVLTF
TRBV12-5	TRBJ2-7	.	CASGLGSYEQYF
TRBV11-2	TRBJ1-5	TRBD1	CASSLRTGRPQHF
TRBV29-1	TRBJ1-5	.	CSVGTGNQPQHF
TRBV2	TRBJ2-1	TRBD2	CASKTGLARNEQFF
TRBV7-9	TRBJ1-2	.	CASSLGGSSYGYTF
TRBV10-1	TRBJ1-5	.	CASSQGLDQPQHF
TRBV19	TRBJ2-7	.	CASSIGGPSSYEQYF
TRBV2	TRBJ2-7	.	CASGQTAVTYEQYF
TRBV19	TRBJ1-5	.	CASSIKRARGSNQPQHF